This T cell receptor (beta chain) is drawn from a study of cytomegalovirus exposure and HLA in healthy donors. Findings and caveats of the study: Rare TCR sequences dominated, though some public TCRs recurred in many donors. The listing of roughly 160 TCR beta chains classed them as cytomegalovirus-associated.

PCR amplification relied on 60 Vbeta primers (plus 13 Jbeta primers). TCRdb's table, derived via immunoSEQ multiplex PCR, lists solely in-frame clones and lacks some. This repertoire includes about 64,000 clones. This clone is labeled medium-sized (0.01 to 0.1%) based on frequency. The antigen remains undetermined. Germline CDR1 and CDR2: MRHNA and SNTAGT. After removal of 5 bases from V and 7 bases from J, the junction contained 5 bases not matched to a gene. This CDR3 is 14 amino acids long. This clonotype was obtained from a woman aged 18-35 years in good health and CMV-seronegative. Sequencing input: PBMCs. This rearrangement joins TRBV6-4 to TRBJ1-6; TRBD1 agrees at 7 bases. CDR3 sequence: CASSREGANSPLHF. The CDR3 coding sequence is TGTGCCAGCAGTCGGGAGGGGGCCAATTCACCCCTCCACTTT.